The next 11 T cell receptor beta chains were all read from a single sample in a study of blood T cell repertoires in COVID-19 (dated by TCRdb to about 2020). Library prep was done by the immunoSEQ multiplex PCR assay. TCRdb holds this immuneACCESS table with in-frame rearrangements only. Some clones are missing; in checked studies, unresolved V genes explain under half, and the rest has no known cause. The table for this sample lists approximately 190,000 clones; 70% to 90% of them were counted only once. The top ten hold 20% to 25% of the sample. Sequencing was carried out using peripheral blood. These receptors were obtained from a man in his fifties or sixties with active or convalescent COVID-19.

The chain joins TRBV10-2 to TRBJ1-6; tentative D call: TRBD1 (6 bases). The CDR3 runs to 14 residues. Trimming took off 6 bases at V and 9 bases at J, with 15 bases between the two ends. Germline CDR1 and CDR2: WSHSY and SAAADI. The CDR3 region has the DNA TGCGCCAGCAGCAGAGAGGGGGAGAGTTCACCCCTCCACTTT. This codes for CASSREGESSPLHF.

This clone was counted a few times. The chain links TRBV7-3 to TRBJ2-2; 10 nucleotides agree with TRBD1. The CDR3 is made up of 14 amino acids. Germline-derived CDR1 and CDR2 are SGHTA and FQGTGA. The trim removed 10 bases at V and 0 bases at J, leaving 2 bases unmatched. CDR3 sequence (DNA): TGTGCCACCGGGACAGGGGCGAACACCGGGGAGCTGTTTTTT. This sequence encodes CATGTGANTGELFF.

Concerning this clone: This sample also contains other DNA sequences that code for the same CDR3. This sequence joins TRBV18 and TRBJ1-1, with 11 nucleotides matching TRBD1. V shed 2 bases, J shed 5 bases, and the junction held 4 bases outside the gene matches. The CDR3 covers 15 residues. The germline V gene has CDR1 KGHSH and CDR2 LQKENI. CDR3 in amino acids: CASSPSGTGGTEAFF. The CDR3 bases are TGTGCCAGCTCACCAAGTGGGACAGGGGGGACTGAAGCTTTCTTT.

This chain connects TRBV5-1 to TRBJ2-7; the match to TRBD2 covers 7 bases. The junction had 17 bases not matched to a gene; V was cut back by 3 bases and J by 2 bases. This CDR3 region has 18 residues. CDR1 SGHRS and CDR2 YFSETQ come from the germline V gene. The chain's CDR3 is CASSWGTFSTGGTYEQYF. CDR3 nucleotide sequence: TGCGCCAGCAGCTGGGGAACCTTCTCCACCGGGGGGACCTACGAGCAGTACTTC.

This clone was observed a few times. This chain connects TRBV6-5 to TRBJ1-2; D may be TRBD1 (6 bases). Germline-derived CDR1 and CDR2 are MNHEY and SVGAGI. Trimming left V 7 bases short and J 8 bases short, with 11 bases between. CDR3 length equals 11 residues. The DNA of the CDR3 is TGTGCCAGCACCAACAGGGACGGCTACACCTTC. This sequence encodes CASTNRDGYTF.

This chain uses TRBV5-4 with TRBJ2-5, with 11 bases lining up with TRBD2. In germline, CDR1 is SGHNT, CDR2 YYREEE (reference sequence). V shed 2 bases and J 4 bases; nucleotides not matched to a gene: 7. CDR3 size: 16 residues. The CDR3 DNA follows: TGTGCCAGCAGCTTTAAGCTAGCGGGGGGTAGAGAGACCCAGTACTTC. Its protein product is CASSFKLAGGRETQYF.

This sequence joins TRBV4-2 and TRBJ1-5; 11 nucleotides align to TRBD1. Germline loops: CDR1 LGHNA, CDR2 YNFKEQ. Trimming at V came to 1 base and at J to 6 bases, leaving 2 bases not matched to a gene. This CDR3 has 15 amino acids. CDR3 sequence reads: CASSQGTGGSQPQHF. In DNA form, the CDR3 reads TGTGCCAGCAGCCAAGGGACAGGGGGCTCTCAGCCCCAGCATTTT.

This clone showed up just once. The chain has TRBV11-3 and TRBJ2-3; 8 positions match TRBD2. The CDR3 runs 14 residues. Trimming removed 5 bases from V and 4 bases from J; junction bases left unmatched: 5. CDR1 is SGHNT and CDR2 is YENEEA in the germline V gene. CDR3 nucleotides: TGTGCCAGCAGCCCCCGTAGCGGGGCAGATACGCAGTATTTT. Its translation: CASSPRSGADTQYF.

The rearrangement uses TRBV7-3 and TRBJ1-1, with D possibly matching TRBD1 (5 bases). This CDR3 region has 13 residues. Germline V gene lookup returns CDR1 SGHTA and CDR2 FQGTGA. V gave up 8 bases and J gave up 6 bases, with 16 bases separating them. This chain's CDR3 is CASGGADRAEAFF. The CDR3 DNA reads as TGTGCCAGCGGCGGGGCAGATCGGGCTGAAGCTTTCTTT.

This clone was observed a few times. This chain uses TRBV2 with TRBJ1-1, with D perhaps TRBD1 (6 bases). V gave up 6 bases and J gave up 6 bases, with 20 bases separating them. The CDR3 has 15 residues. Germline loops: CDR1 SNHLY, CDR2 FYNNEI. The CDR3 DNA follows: TGTGCCAGCAGAGCTAGGTCAGGGGAAAATGCTGAAGCTTTCTTT. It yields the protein CASRARSGENAEAFF.

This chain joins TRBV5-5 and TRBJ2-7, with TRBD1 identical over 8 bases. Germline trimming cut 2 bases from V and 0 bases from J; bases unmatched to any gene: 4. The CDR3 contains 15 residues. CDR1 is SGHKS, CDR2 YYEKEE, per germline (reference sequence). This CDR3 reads CASSLGQGASYEQYF. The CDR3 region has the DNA TGTGCCAGCAGCTTAGGGCAGGGGGCCTCCTACGAGCAGTACTTC.